Reported below is one T cell receptor beta chain. The antigen remains unidentified. The data are from a study of cytomegalovirus exposure and HLA in healthy donors. Sampled while nominally healthy, donors likely had unrecorded immune exposures. PCR employed 60 Vbeta and 13 Jbeta primers. Using immunoSEQ multiplex PCR, the repertoire was profiled, and TCRdb retains in-frame clones only, with some absent. Of 100,000 to 150,000 clones in the sample, around three quarters were seen once. Study-wide points: For most TCR beta V segments, an earlier analysis put the productive rate at about 87% or about 30% of the time. Sequence variants that were highly shared formed a cluster that was likely a sequencing artifact. Later analysis reportedly placed an Asian-associated ancestry cluster below the roughly 700-donor mean in N-insertions.

CDR3 size: 15 residues. J gave up 8 bases and V 5 bases, and 10 bases lay outside the gene matches. Germline loops: CDR1 SGHVS, CDR2 FNYEAQ. The chain joins TRBV7-6 to TRBJ2-1; 9 nucleotides align to TRBD1. The clonotype comes from a woman between 55 and 75 years old in good health and CMV-seropositive. The sequencing sample was made of PBMCs. CDR3 sequence reads: CASSDSGTGLDEQFF. In DNA form, the CDR3 reads TGTGCCAGCAGCGACTCCGGGACAGGGCTGGATGAGCAGTTCTTC.